Listed below are T cell receptor beta chains from one sample, sequenced in a study of Graves' ophthalmopathy and Graves' hyperthyroidism. TCRdb re-analysed the multiplex PCR reads in MiXCR, keeping a single row per CDR3 protein. The sample yields over a million distinct CDR3 sequences, about two fifths seen once. The sample taken for sequencing was peripheral blood or thyroid tissue (not recorded which). The source of these receptors is an adult man with Graves' hyperthyroidism. The CDR3 runs from the conserved cysteine through the conserved F or W. The order of the fields is V gene, clone size, D gene, J gene, CDR3 protein, CDR3 DNA. A D gene is named only where the DNA matches it firmly. Not all rows give a size; the values are once, few, many and, for expanded clones, a class.

v_gene: TRBV25-1
abundance: NA
d_gene: TRBD2
j_gene: TRBJ2-7
CDR3aa: CASSESGRRYGQYF
CDR3nt: TGTGCCAGCAGTGAAAGCGGGAGAAGGTACGGGCAGTACTTC

v_gene: TRBV5-8
abundance: few
d_gene: TRBD1
j_gene: TRBJ1-2
CDR3aa: CASRLGGQNYGYTF
CDR3nt: TGTGCCAGCAGGTTGGGGGGACAGAACTATGGCTACACCTTC

v_gene: TRBV7-2
abundance: NA
d_gene: TRBD1
j_gene: TRBJ2-7
CDR3aa: CASSTPGQGLYEQYF
CDR3nt: TGTGCCAGCAGCACACCGGGACAGGGTCTCTACGAGCAGTACTTC

v_gene: TRBV7-9
abundance: many
d_gene: NA
j_gene: TRBJ2-7
CDR3aa: CASSSPSGEQYF
CDR3nt: TGTGCCAGCAGCTCCCCTTCTGGCGAGCAGTACTTC

v_gene: TRBV7-8
abundance: NA
d_gene: TRBD1
j_gene: TRBJ1-2
CDR3aa: CASRSGTGRRDYGYTF
CDR3nt: TGTGCCAGCAGGTCTGGGACAGGGCGAAGGGACTATGGCTACACCTTC

v_gene: TRBV20-1
abundance: many
d_gene: NA
j_gene: TRBJ1-6
CDR3aa: CSASTVQRKTGSPLHF
CDR3nt: TGCAGTGCTAGTACAGTCCAGCGAAAAACAGGGTCACCCCTCCACTTT

v_gene: TRBV7-2
abundance: once
d_gene: NA
j_gene: TRBJ1-3
CDR3aa: CASSLQGTSGNTIYF
CDR3nt: TGTGCCAGCAGCTTACAAGGGACCTCTGGAAACACCATATATTTT

v_gene: TRBV7-2
abundance: few
d_gene: TRBD2
j_gene: TRBJ2-7
CDR3aa: CASSLDRGTSTYYEQYF
CDR3nt: TGTGCCAGCAGCTTAGACCGCGGGACTAGTACGTACTACGAGCAGTACTTC

v_gene: TRBV28
abundance: few
d_gene: NA
j_gene: TRBJ2-7
CDR3aa: CASVGGASYEQYF
CDR3nt: TGTGCCAGCGTAGGGGGGGCCTCCTACGAGCAGTACTTC

v_gene: TRBV11-2
abundance: few
d_gene: NA
j_gene: TRBJ2-7
CDR3aa: CTSSLMIQENEQYF
CDR3nt: TGTACCAGCAGTTTGATGATACAGGAGAACGAGCAGTACTTC

v_gene: TRBV9
abundance: NA
d_gene: NA
j_gene: TRBJ1-5
CDR3aa: CASSQGWQGFDQPQHF
CDR3nt: TGTGCCAGCAGCCAAGGGTGGCAGGGGTTCGACCAGCCCCAGCATTTT

v_gene: TRBV20-1
abundance: NA
d_gene: NA
j_gene: TRBJ1-5
CDR3aa: CSARSAGVQPQHF
CDR3nt: TGCAGTGCTAGATCGGCAGGGGTGCAGCCCCAGCATTTT

v_gene: TRBV18
abundance: NA
d_gene: NA
j_gene: TRBJ2-7
CDR3aa: CASSRIMGGSSYEQYF
CDR3nt: TGTGCCAGCTCCAGAATTATGGGTGGGAGTTCTTACGAGCAGTACTTC

v_gene: TRBV19
abundance: many
d_gene: NA
j_gene: TRBJ2-7
CDR3aa: CASRDITSNEQYF
CDR3nt: TGTGCCAGTAGAGACATAACTAGCAACGAGCAGTACTTC

v_gene: TRBV29-1
abundance: NA
d_gene: TRBD1
j_gene: TRBJ1-1
CDR3aa: CSLGQGHTEAFF
CDR3nt: TGCAGCCTTGGACAGGGGCACACTGAAGCTTTCTTT

v_gene: TRBV12-3/TRBV12-4
abundance: few
d_gene: NA
j_gene: TRBJ1-5
CDR3aa: CASSLRGAGGNQPQHF
CDR3nt: TGTGCCAGCAGTTTAAGGGGGGCCGGGGGCAATCAGCCCCAGCATTTT

v_gene: TRBV9
abundance: many
d_gene: TRBD1
j_gene: TRBJ2-7
CDR3aa: CASSVGTGLTYEQYF
CDR3nt: TGTGCCAGCAGCGTAGGGACAGGGTTAACCTACGAGCAGTACTTC

v_gene: TRBV29-1
abundance: many
d_gene: NA
j_gene: TRBJ2-7
CDR3aa: CSVEEASGISYEQYF
CDR3nt: TGCAGCGTTGAGGAGGCGTCAGGGATATCCTACGAGCAGTACTTC

v_gene: TRBV7-9
abundance: NA
d_gene: TRBD1
j_gene: TRBJ2-7
CDR3aa: CASSVDQTGTHEQYF
CDR3nt: TGTGCCAGCAGCGTTGACCAGACAGGGACCCACGAGCAGTACTTC

v_gene: TRBV10-2
abundance: NA
d_gene: TRBD2
j_gene: TRBJ2-7
CDR3aa: CASSAGLAAQYEQYF
CDR3nt: TGCGCCAGCAGTGCCGGACTAGCGGCCCAATACGAGCAGTACTTC

v_gene: TRBV4-2
abundance: NA
d_gene: NA
j_gene: TRBJ2-2
CDR3aa: CASSQDAGELFF
CDR3nt: TGTGCCAGCAGCCAAGATGCCGGGGAGCTGTTTTTT

v_gene: TRBV20-1
abundance: few
d_gene: NA
j_gene: TRBJ2-7
CDR3aa: CSARAWPGMGGEQYF
CDR3nt: TGCAGTGCTAGAGCTTGGCCCGGCATGGGGGGAGAGCAGTACTTC

v_gene: TRBV27
abundance: NA
d_gene: TRBD1
j_gene: TRBJ1-2
CDR3aa: CASKTYRGGYGYTF
CDR3nt: TGTGCCAGCAAAACCTACAGGGGCGGCTATGGCTACACCTTC

v_gene: TRBV6-6
abundance: many
d_gene: NA
j_gene: TRBJ1-5
CDR3aa: CAKQPQHF
CDR3nt: TGTGCCAAGCAGCCCCAGCATTTT

v_gene: TRBV18
abundance: NA
d_gene: TRBD2
j_gene: TRBJ2-5
CDR3aa: CASSKKASGGAGGETQYF
CDR3nt: TGTGCCAGCTCAAAGAAGGCAAGCGGGGGGGCTGGAGGAGAGACCCAGTACTTC

v_gene: TRBV9
abundance: many
d_gene: NA
j_gene: TRBJ2-5
CDR3aa: CASSVRGEVETQYF
CDR3nt: TGTGCCAGCAGCGTAAGGGGGGAGGTAGAGACCCAGTACTTC

v_gene: TRBV12-3/TRBV12-4
abundance: NA
d_gene: TRBD1
j_gene: TRBJ2-5
CDR3aa: CASTDEGAQETQYF
CDR3nt: TGTGCCAGCACGGATGAGGGGGCTCAGGAGACCCAGTACTTC

v_gene: TRBV9
abundance: NA
d_gene: NA
j_gene: TRBJ1-1
CDR3aa: CASGQLGGNTEAFF
CDR3nt: TGTGCCAGTGGCCAATTGGGGGGGAACACTGAAGCTTTCTTT

v_gene: TRBV7-8
abundance: many
d_gene: NA
j_gene: TRBJ2-2
CDR3aa: CASSLESWRELFF
CDR3nt: TGTGCCAGCAGCTTGGAGAGTTGGAGGGAGCTGTTTTTT